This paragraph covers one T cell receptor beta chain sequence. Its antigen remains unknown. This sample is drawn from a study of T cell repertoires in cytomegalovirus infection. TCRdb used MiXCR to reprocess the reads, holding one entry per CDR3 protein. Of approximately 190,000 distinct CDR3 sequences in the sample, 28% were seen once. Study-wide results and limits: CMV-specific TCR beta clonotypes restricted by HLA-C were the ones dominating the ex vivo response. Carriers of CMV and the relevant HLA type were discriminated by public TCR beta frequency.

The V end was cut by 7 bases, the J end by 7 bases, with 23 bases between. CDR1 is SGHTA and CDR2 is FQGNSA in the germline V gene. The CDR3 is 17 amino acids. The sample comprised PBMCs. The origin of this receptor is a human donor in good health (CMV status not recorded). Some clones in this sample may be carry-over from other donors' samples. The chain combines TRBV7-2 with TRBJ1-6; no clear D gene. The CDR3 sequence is CASNSPWAAASNSPLHF. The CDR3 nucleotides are TGTGCCAGCAACTCCCCCTGGGCGGCGGCCTCAAATTCACCCCTCCACTTT.